This entry describes one T cell receptor (beta chain). What it recognizes is unknown. The study ran its PCR with 60 Vbeta and 13 Jbeta primers. The protocol was immunoSEQ multiplex PCR, while the TCRdb copy is restricted to in-frame clones and leaves out a portion. The sample yields fewer than 130,000 clones, about 79% seen once. Looked up from germline, CDR1 is MNHNS and CDR2 is SASEGT. The CDR3 has 11 amino acids. Trimming pared 7 bases from V and 10 bases from J, leaving 13 bases between. The data originate from a study of cytomegalovirus exposure and HLA in healthy donors. Study-level points and caveats: Some 16,000 TCR beta sequences were associated with HLA alleles at 0.05 false discovery rate in a later analysis. The study found most TCR sequences rare, yet found some public TCRs in many donors. The authors later linked a missense DCLRE1C variant to TCR beta V- and J-gene trimming. It was 160 or so TCR beta chains that were listed as cytomegalovirus-associated.

The rearrangement uses TRBV6-1 and TRBJ1-1, with D perhaps TRBD1 (6 bases). Sequencing was carried out using PBMCs. This clonotype was sampled from a man between 50 and 59 years old in good health and CMV-seropositive. CDR3 nucleotide sequence: TGTGCCAGCAAAACAGGGTGGGGAGCTTTCTTT. It yields the protein CASKTGWGAFF.